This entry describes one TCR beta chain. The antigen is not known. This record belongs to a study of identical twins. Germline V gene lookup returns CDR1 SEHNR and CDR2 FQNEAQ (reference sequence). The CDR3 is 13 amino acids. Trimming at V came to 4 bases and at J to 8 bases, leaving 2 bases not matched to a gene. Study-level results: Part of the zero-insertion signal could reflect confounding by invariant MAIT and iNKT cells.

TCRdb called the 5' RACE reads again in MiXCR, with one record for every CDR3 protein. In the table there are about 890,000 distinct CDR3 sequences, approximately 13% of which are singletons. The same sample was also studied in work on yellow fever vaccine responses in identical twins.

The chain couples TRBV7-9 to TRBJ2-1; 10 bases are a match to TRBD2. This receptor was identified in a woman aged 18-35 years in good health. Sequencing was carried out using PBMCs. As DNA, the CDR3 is TGTGCCAGCAGCTGGACTAGCGGCGATGAGCAGTTCTTC. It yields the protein CASSWTSGDEQFF.